Only a few counts were recorded for the clone carrying this TCR beta chain. One end of the junction fails to match germline, which may point to a read error. Original data processing: It was from reference gene primer amplification that nucleated cell counts were estimated. Libraries were prepared by immunoSEQ multiplex PCR; TCRdb keeps only in-frame clonotypes and omits some of them. The DNA gave D and trimming, while V, J and clone size come from that table. The sample shows 25,000 to 35,000 clones, roughly 85% of them seen only once. Germline values: CDR1 SSHAT, CDR2 FNYEAQ (reference sequence). The CDR3 is 13 amino acids. The data derive from a study of blood T cell repertoires in COVID-19. Study information: PBMCs, B-cell-depleted T cells, or T cells provided the cDNA or gDNA that made up the material.

The clonotype originates from a man aged 60 to 69 with active COVID-19. Sequenced input: peripheral blood. This chain connects TRBV7-7 to TRBJ2-7; a possible D gene is TRBD1 (6 bases). CDR3 nucleotides: TGTGCTAGCAGCGTTGGGGACACCTACGAGCAGTACTTC. Its translation: CASSVGDTYEQYF.